This T cell receptor (beta chain) was obtained from a study of blood T cell repertoires in COVID-19. Overall study context: T cells, B-cell-depleted T cells, or PBMCs supplied cDNA or gDNA.

Germline CDR1 is MNHEY and CDR2 is SMNVEV (reference sequence). V was clipped by 11 bases and J by 3 bases; unmatched bases: 7. CDR3 length equals 13 residues. Authors' methods: Amplifying reference gene primers gave estimates of nucleated cell counts. Generated by immunoSEQ multiplex PCR, the TCRdb table keeps only in-frame clones and is missing some. V, J and clone size derive from that table, while D and trimming were established from the DNA sequence. The sample carries approximately 220,000 clones, around 87% recorded once. V and J are TRBV27 and TRBJ2-3, with 8 bases matching TRBD2. Sequencing was performed on PBMCs or T cells enriched from blood (not recorded which). This receptor was taken from a woman younger than 35 in a cohort exposed to, infected with or recovered from COVID-19 (not recorded which). This chain's CDR3 is CASRGGRTDTQYF. CDR3 sequence (DNA): TGTGCCTCCCGGGGGGGCAGGACAGATACGCAGTATTTT.